This TCR beta chain came from a study of blood T cell repertoires in COVID-19. As for the study in general: Spain, Italy and the United States supplied samples that represented acute and convalescent COVID-19. Sample material is recorded as cDNA or gDNA derived from T cells, B-cell-depleted T cells, or PBMCs.

As originally analysed: Estimates of nucleated cell counts were drawn from the amplification of reference gene primers. Data came from immunoSEQ multiplex PCR; TCRdb stores just in-frame clones and leaves some out. The DNA was the basis for D and trimming; V, J and clone size are from that table. The sample includes 130,000 to 150,000 clones, roughly 90% seen only once; the top ten take roughly 2%. There are 18 residues in the CDR3. V dropped 5 bases and J dropped 2; count of bases not matched to a gene: 8. The germline V gene has CDR1 SGHTA and CDR2 FQGNSA. V is TRBV7-2 and J is TRBJ2-3; 15 bases are a match to TRBD2. The TCR was taken from a human donor in a cohort sampled during active COVID-19. The sequenced sample was peripheral blood. Here the CDR3 DNA reads TGTGCCAGCAGCCAAAAGGGACTAGCGGGGGGATTCACAGATACGCAGTATTTT. It is translated as CASSQKGLAGGFTDTQYF.